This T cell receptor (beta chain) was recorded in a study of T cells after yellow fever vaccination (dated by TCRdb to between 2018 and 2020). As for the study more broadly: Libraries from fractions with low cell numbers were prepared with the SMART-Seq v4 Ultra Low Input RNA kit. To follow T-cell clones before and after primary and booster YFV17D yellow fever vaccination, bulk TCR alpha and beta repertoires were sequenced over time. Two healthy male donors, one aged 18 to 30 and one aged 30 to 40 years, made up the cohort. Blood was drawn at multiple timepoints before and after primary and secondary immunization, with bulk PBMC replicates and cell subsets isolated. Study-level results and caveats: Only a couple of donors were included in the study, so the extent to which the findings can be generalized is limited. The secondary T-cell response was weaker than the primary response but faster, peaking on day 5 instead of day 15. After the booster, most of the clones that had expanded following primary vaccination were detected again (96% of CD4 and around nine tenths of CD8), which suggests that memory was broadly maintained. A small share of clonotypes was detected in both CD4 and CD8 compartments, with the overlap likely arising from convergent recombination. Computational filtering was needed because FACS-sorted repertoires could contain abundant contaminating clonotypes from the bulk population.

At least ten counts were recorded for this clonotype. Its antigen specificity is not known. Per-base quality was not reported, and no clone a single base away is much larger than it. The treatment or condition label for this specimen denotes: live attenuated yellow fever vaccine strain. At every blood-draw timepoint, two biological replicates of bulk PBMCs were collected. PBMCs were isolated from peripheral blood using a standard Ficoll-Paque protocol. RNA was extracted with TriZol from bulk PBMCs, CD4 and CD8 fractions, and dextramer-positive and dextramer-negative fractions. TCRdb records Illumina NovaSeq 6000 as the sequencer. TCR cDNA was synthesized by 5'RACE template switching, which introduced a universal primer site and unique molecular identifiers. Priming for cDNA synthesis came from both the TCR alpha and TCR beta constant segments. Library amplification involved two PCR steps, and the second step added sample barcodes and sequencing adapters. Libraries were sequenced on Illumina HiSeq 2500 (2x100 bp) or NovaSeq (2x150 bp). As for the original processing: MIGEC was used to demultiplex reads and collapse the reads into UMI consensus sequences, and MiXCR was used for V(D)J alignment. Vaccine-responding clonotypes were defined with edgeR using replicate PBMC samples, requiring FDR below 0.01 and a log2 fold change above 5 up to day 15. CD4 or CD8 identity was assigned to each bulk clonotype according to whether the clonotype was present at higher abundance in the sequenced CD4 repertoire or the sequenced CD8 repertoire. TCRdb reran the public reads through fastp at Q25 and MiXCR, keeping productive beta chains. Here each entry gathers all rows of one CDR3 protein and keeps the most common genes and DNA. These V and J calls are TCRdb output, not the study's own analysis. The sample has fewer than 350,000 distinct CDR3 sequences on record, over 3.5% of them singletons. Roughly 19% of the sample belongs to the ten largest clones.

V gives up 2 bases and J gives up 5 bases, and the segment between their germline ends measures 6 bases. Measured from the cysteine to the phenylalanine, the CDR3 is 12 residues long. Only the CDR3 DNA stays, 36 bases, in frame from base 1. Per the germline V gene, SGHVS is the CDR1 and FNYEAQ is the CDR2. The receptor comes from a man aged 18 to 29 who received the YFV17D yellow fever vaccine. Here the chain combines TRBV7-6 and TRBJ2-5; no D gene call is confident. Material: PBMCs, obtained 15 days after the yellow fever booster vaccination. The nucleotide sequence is TGTGCCAGCAGCTTACGCTTGGAGACCCAGTACTTC. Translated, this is CASSLRLETQYF.